This T cell receptor (beta chain) was observed in a study of T cell responses to AZD1222 COVID-19 vaccine. Study-wide points: Donors, mostly white British, included more females; clonal diversity was possibly underestimated.

This clone was observed a single time. Its antigen is not known. Using immunoSEQ multiplex PCR, the repertoire was profiled, and TCRdb retains in-frame clones only, with some absent. The data contain around 170,000 clones, roughly 88% of them singletons. CDR1 and CDR2 (germline): SGHTA, FQGNSA. This CDR3 contains 14 residues. With 6 bases clipped from V and 4 bases from J, the junction kept 4 bases outside the gene matches. V gene TRBV7-2 combines with J gene TRBJ2-1; 9 bases align to TRBD1. The receptor's source is an adult in good health. Sequenced here: peripheral blood, sampled on day 0 of AZD1222 vaccination. CDR3 loop: CASSWDRAYNEQFF. The CDR3 DNA is TGTGCCAGCAGTTGGGACAGGGCTTACAATGAGCAGTTCTTC.